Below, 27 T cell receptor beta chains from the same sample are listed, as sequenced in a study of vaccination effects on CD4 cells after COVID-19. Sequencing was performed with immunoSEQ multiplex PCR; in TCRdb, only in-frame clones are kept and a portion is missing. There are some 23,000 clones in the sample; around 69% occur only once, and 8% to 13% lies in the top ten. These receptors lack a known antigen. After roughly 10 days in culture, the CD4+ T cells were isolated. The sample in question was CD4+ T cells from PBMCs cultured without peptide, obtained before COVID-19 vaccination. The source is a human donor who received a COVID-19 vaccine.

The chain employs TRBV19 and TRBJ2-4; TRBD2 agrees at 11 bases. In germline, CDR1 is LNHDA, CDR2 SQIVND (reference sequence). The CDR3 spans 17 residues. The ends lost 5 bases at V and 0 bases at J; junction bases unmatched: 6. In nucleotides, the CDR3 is TGTGCCAGTAGTCCTCTAGCGGGAGGCCTAGCCAAAAACATTCAGTACTTC. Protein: CASSPLAGGLAKNIQYF.

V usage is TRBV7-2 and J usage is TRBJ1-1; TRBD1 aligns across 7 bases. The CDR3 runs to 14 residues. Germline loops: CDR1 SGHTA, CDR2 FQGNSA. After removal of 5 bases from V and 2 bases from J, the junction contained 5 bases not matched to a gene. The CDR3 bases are TGTGCCAGCAGCAGGGGGCAGATCAACACTGAAGCTTTCTTT. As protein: CASSRGQINTEAFF.

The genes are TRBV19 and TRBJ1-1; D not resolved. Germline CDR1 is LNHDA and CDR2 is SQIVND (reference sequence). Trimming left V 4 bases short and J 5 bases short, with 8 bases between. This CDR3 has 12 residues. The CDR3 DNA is TGTGCCAGTAGTACTTTGCGGACTGAAGCTTTCTTT. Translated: CASSTLRTEAFF.

CDR3 sequence: CASRGGQGTGNTIYF. The DNA for the CDR3 is TGTGCCAGCCGGGGGGGACAGGGGACAGGAAACACCATATATTTT. V usage is TRBV7-9 and J usage is TRBJ1-3; 10 bases are a match to TRBD1. This CDR3 contains 15 residues. V was pared by 8 bases and J by 4 bases, with 8 bases of the junction left unmatched. CDR1 SEHNR and CDR2 FQNEAQ come from the germline V gene (reference sequence).

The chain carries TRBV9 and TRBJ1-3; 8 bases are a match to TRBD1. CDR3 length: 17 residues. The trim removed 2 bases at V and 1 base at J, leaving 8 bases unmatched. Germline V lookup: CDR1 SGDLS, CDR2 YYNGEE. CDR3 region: CASSVRDRGGSGNTIYF. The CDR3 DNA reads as TGTGCCAGCAGCGTTAGAGACAGGGGTGGGTCTGGAAACACCATATATTTT.

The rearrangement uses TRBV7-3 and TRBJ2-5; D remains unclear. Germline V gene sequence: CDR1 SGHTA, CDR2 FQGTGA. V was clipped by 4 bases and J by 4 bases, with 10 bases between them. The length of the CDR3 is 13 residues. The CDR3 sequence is CASSSNPRETQYF. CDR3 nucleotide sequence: TGTGCCAGCAGCTCTAACCCGAGAGAGACCCAGTACTTC.

CDR3 amino acids: CASSATTPGGEPQHF. The CDR3, as DNA: TGTGCCAGCAGTGCCACCACCCCCGGCGGGGAGCCCCAGCATTTT. The rearrangement links TRBV2 to TRBJ1-5; the D is unclear. Germline CDR1 and CDR2: SNHLY and FYNNEI. Trimming took 4 bases from V and 8 from J, leaving 18 bases between them. CDR3 length: 15 residues.

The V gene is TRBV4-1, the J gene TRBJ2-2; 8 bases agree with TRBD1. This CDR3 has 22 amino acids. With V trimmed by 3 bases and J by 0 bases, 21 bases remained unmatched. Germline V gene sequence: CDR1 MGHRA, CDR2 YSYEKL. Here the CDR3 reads CASSHRLRGTGRIAANTGELFF. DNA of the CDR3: TGCGCCAGCAGCCACCGACTTCGCGGGACAGGTAGGATAGCCGCGAACACCGGGGAGCTGTTTTTT.

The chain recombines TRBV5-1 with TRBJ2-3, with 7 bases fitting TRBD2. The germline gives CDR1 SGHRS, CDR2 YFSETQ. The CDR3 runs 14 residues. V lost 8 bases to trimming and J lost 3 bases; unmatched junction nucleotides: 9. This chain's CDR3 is CASSREMATDTQYF. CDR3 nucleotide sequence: TGCGCCAGTTCGCGGGAGATGGCGACAGATACGCAGTATTTT.

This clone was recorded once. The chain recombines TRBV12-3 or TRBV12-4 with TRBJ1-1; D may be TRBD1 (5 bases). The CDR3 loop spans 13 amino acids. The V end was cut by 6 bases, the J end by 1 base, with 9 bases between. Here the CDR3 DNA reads TGTGCCAGCAGACAGGACAAGAACACTGAAGCTTTCTTT. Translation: CASRQDKNTEAFF.

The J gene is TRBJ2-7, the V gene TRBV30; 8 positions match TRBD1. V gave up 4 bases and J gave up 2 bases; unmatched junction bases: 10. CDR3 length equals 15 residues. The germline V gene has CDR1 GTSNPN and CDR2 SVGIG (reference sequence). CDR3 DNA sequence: TGTGCCTGGAATCCCTCCCAGGGGGCAACCTACGAGCAGTACTTC. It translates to CAWNPSQGATYEQYF.

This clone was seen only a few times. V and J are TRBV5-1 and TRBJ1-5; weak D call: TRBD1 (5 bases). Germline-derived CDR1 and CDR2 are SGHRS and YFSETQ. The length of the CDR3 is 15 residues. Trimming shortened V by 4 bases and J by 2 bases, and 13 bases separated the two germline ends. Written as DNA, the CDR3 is TGCGCCAGCAGCGAGTGGGGCAGGGGCAATCAGCCCCAGCATTTT. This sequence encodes CASSEWGRGNQPQHF.

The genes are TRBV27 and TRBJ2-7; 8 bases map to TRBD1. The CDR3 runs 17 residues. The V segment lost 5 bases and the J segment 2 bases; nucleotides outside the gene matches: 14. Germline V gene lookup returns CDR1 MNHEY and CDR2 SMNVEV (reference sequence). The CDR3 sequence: CASSPGELHRGAYEQYF. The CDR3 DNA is TGTGCCAGCAGTCCAGGGGAGTTACACAGGGGGGCCTACGAGCAGTACTTC.

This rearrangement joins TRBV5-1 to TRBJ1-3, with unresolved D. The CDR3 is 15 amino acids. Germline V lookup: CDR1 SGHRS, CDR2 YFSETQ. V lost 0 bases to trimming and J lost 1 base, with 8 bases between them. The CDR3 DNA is TGCGCCAGCAGCTTGGCCCTGGGATCTGGAAACACCATATATTTT. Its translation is CASSLALGSGNTIYF.

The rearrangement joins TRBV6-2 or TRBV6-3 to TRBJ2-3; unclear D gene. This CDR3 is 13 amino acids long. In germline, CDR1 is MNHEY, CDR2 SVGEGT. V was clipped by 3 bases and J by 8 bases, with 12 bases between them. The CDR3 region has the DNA TGTGCCAGCAGTTATCCTCCAATACTTACGCAGTATTTT. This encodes CASSYPPILTQYF.

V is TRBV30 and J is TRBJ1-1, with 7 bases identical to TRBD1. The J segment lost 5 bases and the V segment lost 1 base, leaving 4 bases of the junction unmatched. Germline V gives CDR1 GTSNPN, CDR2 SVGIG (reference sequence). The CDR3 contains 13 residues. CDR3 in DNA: TGTGCCTGGAGTGAGCAGGGGGGAACTGAAGCTTTCTTT. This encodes CAWSEQGGTEAFF.

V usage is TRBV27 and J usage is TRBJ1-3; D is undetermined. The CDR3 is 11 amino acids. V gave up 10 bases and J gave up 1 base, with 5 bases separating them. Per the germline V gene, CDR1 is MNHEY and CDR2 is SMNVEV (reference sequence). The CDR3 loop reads CATVSGNTIYF. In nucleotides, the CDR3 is TGTGCCACCGTTTCTGGAAACACCATATATTTT.

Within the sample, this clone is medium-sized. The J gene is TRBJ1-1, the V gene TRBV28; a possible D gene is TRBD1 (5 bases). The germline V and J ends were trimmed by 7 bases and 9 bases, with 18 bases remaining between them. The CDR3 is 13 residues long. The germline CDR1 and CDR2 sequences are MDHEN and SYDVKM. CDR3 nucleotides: TGTGCCAGCATCCCTCCAGGGACGATTAAAGCTTTCTTT. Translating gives CASIPPGTIKAFF.

CDR3 loop: CASSSAGQGNNEQFF. The CDR3 bases are TGTGCCAGCAGTTCCGCGGGACAGGGAAACAATGAGCAGTTCTTC. The V gene is TRBV27, the J gene TRBJ2-1; 9 nucleotides agree with TRBD1. Germline assignment: CDR1 MNHEY and CDR2 SMNVEV (reference sequence). The CDR3 length is 15 residues. V lost 4 bases and J lost 5; bases outside the gene matches: 6.

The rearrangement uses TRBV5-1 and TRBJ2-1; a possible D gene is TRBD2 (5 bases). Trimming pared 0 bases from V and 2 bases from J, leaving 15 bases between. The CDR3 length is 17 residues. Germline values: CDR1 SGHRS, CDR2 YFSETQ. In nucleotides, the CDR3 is TGCGCCAGCAGCTTGGGGGCCATGGAGGTACCCTACAATGAGCAGTTCTTC. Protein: CASSLGAMEVPYNEQFF.

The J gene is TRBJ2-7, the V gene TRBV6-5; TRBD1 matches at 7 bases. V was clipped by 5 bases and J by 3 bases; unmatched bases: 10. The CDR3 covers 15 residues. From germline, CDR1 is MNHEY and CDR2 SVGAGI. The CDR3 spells CASSPTGAVDYEQYF. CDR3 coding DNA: TGTGCCAGCAGTCCTACAGGGGCCGTGGACTACGAGCAGTACTTC.

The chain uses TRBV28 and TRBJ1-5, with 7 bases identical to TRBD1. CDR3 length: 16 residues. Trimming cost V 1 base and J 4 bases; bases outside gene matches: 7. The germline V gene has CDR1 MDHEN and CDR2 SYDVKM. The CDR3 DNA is TGTGCCAGCAGTTTATCAATGGGGACAGCTAATCAGCCCCAGCATTTT. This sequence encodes CASSLSMGTANQPQHF. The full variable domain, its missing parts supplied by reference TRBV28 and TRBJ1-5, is DVKVTQSSRYLVKRTGEKVFLECVQDMDHENMFWYRQDPGLGLRLIYFSYDVKMKEKGDIPEGYSVSREKKERFSLILESASTNQTSMYLCASSLSMGTANQPQHFGDGTRLSIL.

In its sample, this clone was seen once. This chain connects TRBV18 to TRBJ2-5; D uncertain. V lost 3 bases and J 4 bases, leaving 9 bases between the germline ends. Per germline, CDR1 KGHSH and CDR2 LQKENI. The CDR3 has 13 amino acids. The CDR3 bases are TGTGCCAGCTCACCCTACCCCGGAGAGACCCAGTACTTC. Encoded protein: CASSPYPGETQYF.

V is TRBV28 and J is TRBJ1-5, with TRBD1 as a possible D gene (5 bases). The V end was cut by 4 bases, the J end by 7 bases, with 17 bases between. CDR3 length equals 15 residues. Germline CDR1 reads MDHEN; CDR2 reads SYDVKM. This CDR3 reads CASSSPGQGKQPQHF. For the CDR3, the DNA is TGTGCCAGCAGTTCCCCGGGGCAGGGAAAACAGCCCCAGCATTTT.

CDR3 sequence reads: CASSLLPGQNTGELFF. The CDR3, as DNA: TGTGCCAGCAGTTTATTACCGGGACAGAACACCGGGGAGCTGTTTTTT. This chain joins TRBV28 and TRBJ2-2; TRBD1 might be the D (6 bases). From germline, CDR1 is MDHEN and CDR2 SYDVKM. V lost 1 base, J lost 1 base, and 10 bases lay in between. The CDR3 runs 16 residues.

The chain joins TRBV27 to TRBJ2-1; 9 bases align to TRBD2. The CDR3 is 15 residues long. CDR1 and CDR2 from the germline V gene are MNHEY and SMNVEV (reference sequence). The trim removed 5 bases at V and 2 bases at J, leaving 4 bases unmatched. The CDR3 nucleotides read TGTGCCAGCAGTCCTAGCGGGGTTACCTACAATGAGCAGTTCTTC. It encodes CASSPSGVTYNEQFF.

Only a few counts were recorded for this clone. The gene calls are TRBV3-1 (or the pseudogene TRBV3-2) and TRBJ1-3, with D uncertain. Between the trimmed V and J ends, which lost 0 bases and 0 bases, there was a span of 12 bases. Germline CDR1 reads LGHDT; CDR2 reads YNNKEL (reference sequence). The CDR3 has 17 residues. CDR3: CASSQDGFTYSGNTIYF. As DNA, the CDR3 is TGTGCCAGCAGCCAAGATGGGTTCACATACTCTGGAAACACCATATATTTT.